This record looks at one T cell receptor beta chain sequence and its context. What it recognizes is unknown. The entry originates in a study of persistence of HIV-infected CD4 T cells. The stimulus was an HIV-1 Gag 15-mer peptide pool, about 1.1 ug/peptide/mL. Sorting selected CD4+ T cells upregulating both CD40 ligand and CD69. Undetectable plasma HIV-1 RNA below 50 copies/mL lasted at least 4 years. CD8-depleted PBMCs were stimulated 18 hours with anti-CD28/CD49d costimulation, CD40-blocking antibody and enfuvirtide. Study outcomes and limitations: Compared with CD3/CD28-stimulated cells, CMV- and Gag-responding cells showed lower TCRbeta richness. Degenerate expanded CDR3beta sequences were enriched among CMV- and Gag-responding cells.

Sequencing used immunoSEQ version 4 in survey mode. Sequenced by immunoSEQ multiplex PCR; TCRdb stores in-frame clones only, minus some. The data contain around 9,200 clones, approximately 82% of them singletons. CDR3 length equals 15 residues. V lost 0 bases and J 2 bases, leaving 9 bases between the germline ends. Germline assignment: CDR1 SGHTA and CDR2 FQGNSA. The V gene is TRBV7-2, the J gene TRBJ2-3; tentatively, D is TRBD2 (6 bases). Here the sequenced sample was CD4+ T cells sorted from PBMCs after roughly 19-hour stimulation, taken from a patient who received antiretroviral therapy. The sequence was obtained from an adult woman with HIV who was CMV-seropositive. CDR3 bases: TGTGCCAGCAGCTTAGCTGCGGGGCCCACAGATACGCAGTATTTT. This codes for CASSLAAGPTDTQYF.